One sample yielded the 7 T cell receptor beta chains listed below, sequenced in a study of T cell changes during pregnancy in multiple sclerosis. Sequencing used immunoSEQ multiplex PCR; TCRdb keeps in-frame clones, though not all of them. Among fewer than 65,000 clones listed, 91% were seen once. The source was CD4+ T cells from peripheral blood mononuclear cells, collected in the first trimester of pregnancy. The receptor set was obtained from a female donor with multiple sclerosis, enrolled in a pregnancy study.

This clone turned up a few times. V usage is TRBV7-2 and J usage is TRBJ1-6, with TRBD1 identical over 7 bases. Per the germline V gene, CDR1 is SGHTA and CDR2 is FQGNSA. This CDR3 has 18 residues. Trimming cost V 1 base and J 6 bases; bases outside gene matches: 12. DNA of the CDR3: TGTGCCAGCAGCTTAGTAGGGGCTACAGGGGTTGGTAATTCACCCCTCCACTTT. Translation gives CASSLVGATGVGNSPLHF.

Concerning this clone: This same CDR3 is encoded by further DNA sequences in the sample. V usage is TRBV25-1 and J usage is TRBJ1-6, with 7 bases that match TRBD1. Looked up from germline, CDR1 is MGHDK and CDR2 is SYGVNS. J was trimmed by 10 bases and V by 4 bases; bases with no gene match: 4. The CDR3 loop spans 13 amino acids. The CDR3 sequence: CASSATGNSPLHF. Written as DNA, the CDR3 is TGTGCCAGCAGTGCGACAGGGAACTCACCCCTCCACTTT.

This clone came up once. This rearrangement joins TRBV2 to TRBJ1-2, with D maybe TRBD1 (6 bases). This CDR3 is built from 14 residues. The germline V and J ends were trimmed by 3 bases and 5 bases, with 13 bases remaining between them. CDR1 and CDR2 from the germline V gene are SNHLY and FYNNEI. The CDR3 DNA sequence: TGTGCCAGCAGTGATCTGGGGGCGGATTATGGCTACACCTTC. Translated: CASSDLGADYGYTF.

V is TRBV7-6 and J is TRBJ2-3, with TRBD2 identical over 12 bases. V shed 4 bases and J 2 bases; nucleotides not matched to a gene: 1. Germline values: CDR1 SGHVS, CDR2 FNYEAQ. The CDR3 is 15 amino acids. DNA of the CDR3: TGTGCCAGCAGCTCTAGCGGGGGGGCCACAGATACGCAGTATTTT. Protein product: CASSSSGGATDTQYF.

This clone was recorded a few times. CDR3 DNA sequence: TGTGCCAGCAGCCGACCGGGACAGCCTCATGGCTACACCTTC. This codes for CASSRPGQPHGYTF. V usage is TRBV4-2 and J usage is TRBJ1-2; TRBD1 matches at 7 bases. The CDR3 consists of 14 residues. The germline V gene encodes CDR1 LGHNA and CDR2 YNFKEQ. After removal of 4 bases from V and 6 bases from J, the junction contained 8 bases not matched to a gene.

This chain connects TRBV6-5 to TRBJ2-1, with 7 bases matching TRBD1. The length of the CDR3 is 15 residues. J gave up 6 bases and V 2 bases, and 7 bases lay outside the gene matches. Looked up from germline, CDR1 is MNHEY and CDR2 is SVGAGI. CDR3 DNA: TGTGCCAGCAGTTACAGACAGGGCTTTATCAATGAGCAGTTCTTC. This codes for CASSYRQGFINEQFF.

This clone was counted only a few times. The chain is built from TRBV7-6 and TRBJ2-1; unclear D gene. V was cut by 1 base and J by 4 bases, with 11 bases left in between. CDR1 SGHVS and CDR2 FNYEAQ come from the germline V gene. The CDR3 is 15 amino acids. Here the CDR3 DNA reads TGTGCCAGCAGCTTAGAAAACTCACCTTACAATGAGCAGTTCTTC. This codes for CASSLENSPYNEQFF.